Presented here are 21 T cell receptor beta chains from one specimen sequenced in a study of cytomegalovirus exposure and HLA in healthy donors. Some clones are missing from TCRdb's copy, which holds only in-frame ones; the method was immunoSEQ multiplex PCR. The sample has 90,000 to 140,000 clones, about 88% seen once. Sequenced: PBMCs. All receptors derive from a woman under 30 in good health and CMV-seropositive.

This CDR3 reads CASSLNQETQYF. In DNA form, the CDR3 reads TGTGCCAGCTCACTAAACCAAGAGACCCAGTACTTC. The chain couples TRBV18 to TRBJ2-5; D is unresolved. This CDR3 comprises 12 residues. V lost 4 bases, J lost 0 bases, and 3 bases lay in between. The V gene's germline CDR1 is KGHSH and CDR2 LQKENI.

The V and J genes are TRBV5-4 and TRBJ1-3; possible D gene TRBD1, 6 bases. The V gene's germline CDR1 is SGHNT and CDR2 YYREEE (reference sequence). The CDR3 has 13 amino acids. CDR3: CAWGRTSGNTIYF. The CDR3, as DNA: TGTGCGTGGGGGCGAACCTCTGGAAACACCATATATTTT.

The chain links TRBV4-1 to TRBJ1-4; 8 nucleotides line up with TRBD1. The CDR3 has 15 residues. The germline V gene has CDR1 MGHRA and CDR2 YSYEKL. The trim removed 2 bases at V and 8 bases at J, leaving 7 bases unmatched. The CDR3 nucleotides are TGCGCCAGCAGCCAAACCACAGGGGGAGGCGAAAAACTGTTTTTT. It yields the protein CASSQTTGGGEKLFF.

The chain links TRBV7-9 to TRBJ2-5; weak D call: TRBD2 (5 bases). The J call may be in error: the DNA end matches TRBJ2-7 better. Germline V gives CDR1 SEHNR, CDR2 FQNEAQ (reference sequence). This CDR3 has 13 residues. The CDR3 region is CASSLGGGLEQYF. In nucleotides, the CDR3 is TGTGCCAGCAGCTTAGGCGGAGGCCTCGAGCAGTACTTC.

The gene calls are TRBV2 and TRBJ1-3; maybe TRBD1 (5 bases). The CDR3 consists of 16 residues. Germline assignment: CDR1 SNHLY and CDR2 FYNNEI. Trimming removed 5 bases at V and 2 bases at J, with 16 bases between. The chain's CDR3 is CASSLLFAGTGNTIYF. The CDR3 nucleotides read TGTGCCAGCAGTTTATTATTCGCAGGGACTGGAAACACCATATATTTT.

The count of this clone is one. This chain links TRBV28 with TRBJ2-5, with D unclear. The CDR3 consists of 11 residues. Germline V gene sequence: CDR1 MDHEN, CDR2 SYDVKM. Deletions cut 6 bases from V and 5 bases from J, with 7 bases between. The CDR3 coding sequence is TGTGCCAGCAGGTCCTTGGAGACCCAGTACTTC. Protein sequence: CASRSLETQYF.

The chain employs TRBV28 and TRBJ2-7; tentatively, D is TRBD1 (6 bases). The germline gives CDR1 MDHEN, CDR2 SYDVKM. The V end lost 5 bases, the J end lost 2 bases, and 16 bases lay between the germline ends. CDR3 length: 15 residues. CDR3 loop: CASSIYTGLAYEQYF. The CDR3, as DNA: TGTGCCAGCAGTATCTACACAGGGTTAGCCTACGAGCAGTACTTC. Full variable domain (rest looked up from reference TRBV28 and TRBJ2-7): DVKVTQSSRYLVKRTGEKVFLECVQDMDHENMFWYRQDPGLGLRLIYFSYDVKMKEKGDIPEGYSVSREKKERFSLILESASTNQTSMYLCASSIYTGLAYEQYFGPGTRLTVT.

The V call is TRBV18, the J call TRBJ2-1, with a tentative D call TRBD1 (6 bases). The germline gives CDR1 KGHSH, CDR2 LQKENI. This CDR3 is 15 amino acids long. V was clipped by 4 bases and J by 7 bases, with 17 bases between them. The CDR3 DNA reads as TGTGCCAGCTCACTAGTGACAGGAGTGGCGAATGAGCAGTTCTTC. Residues: CASSLVTGVANEQFF.

This rearrangement joins TRBV7-3 to TRBJ2-3, with D unresolved. Germline CDR1 and CDR2: SGHTA and FQGTGA. The CDR3 covers 14 residues. The V end was cut by 2 bases, the J end by 0 bases, with 6 bases between. In DNA form, the CDR3 reads TGTGCCAGCAGCTTAGAGCCGAGCACAGATACGCAGTATTTT. Protein sequence: CASSLEPSTDTQYF.

The chain employs TRBV29-1 and TRBJ2-1, with D uncertain. CDR1 SQVTM and CDR2 ANQGSEA come from the germline V gene. With 1 base removed from V and 7 bases from J, the gap between germline ends came to 8 bases. The CDR3 extends over 12 amino acids. The CDR3 spells CSVEVGRNEQFF. Written as DNA, the CDR3 is TGCAGCGTTGAAGTTGGCCGTAATGAGCAGTTCTTC.

This rearrangement joins TRBV7-8 to TRBJ2-3, with 9 positions matching TRBD2. Germline CDR1 SGHVS, CDR2 FQNEAQ. With V trimmed by 0 bases and J by 3 bases, 7 bases remained unmatched. The CDR3 sequence is 17 residues long. CDR3: CASSLASGAGGTDTQYF. The CDR3 DNA sequence: TGTGCCAGCAGCTTAGCGTCAGGGGCGGGAGGGACAGATACGCAGTATTTT.

The rearrangement uses TRBV6-5 and TRBJ2-2; TRBD2 matches at 9 bases. Germline assignment: CDR1 MNHEY and CDR2 SVGAGI. The CDR3 runs 15 residues. V lost 7 bases and J lost 6; bases outside the gene matches: 9. The CDR3 protein is CASTFSGGPPGELFF. The CDR3 DNA sequence: TGTGCCAGCACCTTTAGCGGGGGACCCCCCGGGGAGCTGTTTTTT.

The genes are TRBV10-3 and TRBJ2-7; D perhaps matches TRBD1 (5 bases). Between the trimmed V and J ends, which lost 3 bases and 7 bases, there was a span of 19 bases. CDR3 length: 15 amino acids. Germline-derived CDR1 and CDR2 are ENHRY and SYGVKD. CDR3 loop: CAISERQGGVGEQYF. DNA for the CDR3: TGTGCCATCAGTGAACGGCAGGGTGGCGTGGGAGAGCAGTACTTC.

This clone has just a few counts. J is TRBJ1-2 and V is TRBV30; 9 nucleotides agree with TRBD1. Germline V gene data show CDR1 as GTSNPN and CDR2 as SVGIG (reference sequence). The CDR3 has 12 residues. V was pared by 7 bases and J by 7 bases, with 7 bases of the junction left unmatched. The CDR3 loop reads CASSGQGGGYTF. The CDR3 DNA sequence: TGTGCCTCCTCGGGACAGGGAGGTGGCTACACCTTC.

The DNA for the CDR3 is TGTGCCAGTAGTACGCACAGGGAATCCTACGAGCAGTACTTC. Amino acid sequence: CASSTHRESYEQYF. V is TRBV19 and J is TRBJ2-7; tentative D call: TRBD1 (6 bases). Deletions cut 4 bases from V and 1 base from J, with 11 bases between. CDR3 length equals 14 residues. CDR1 and CDR2 from the germline V gene are LNHDA and SQIVND (reference sequence).

The chain recombines TRBV27 with TRBJ1-1; possibly TRBD1 for D (6 bases). CDR1 is MNHEY and CDR2 is SMNVEV in the germline V gene (reference sequence). The CDR3 consists of 13 residues. Trimming shortened V by 3 bases and J by 5 bases, and 10 bases separated the two germline ends. The CDR3 DNA sequence: TGTGCCAGCAGTTTTACAGGGAATACTGAAGCTTTCTTT. It yields the protein CASSFTGNTEAFF.

The V call is TRBV28, the J call TRBJ1-2, with a tentative D call TRBD1 (6 bases). The CDR3 contains 15 residues. With 5 bases removed from V and 4 bases from J, the gap between germline ends came to 17 bases. CDR1 is MDHEN and CDR2 is SYDVKM in the germline V gene. CDR3 DNA sequence: TGTGCCAGCAGTACCACAGGGAAACGCGGCTATGGCTACACCTTC. It codes for CASSTTGKRGYGYTF.

The genes are TRBV7-3 and TRBJ2-2; 7 nucleotides align to TRBD1. The V gene's germline CDR1 is SGHTA and CDR2 FQGTGA. V trimming: 6 bases; J trimming: 0 bases; junction bases outside the gene matches: 1. The CDR3 runs to 14 residues. CDR3 loop: CASRQGSNTGELFF. As DNA, the CDR3 is TGTGCCAGCAGACAGGGGTCGAACACCGGGGAGCTGTTTTTT.

The V gene is TRBV9, the J gene TRBJ2-7, with 10 nucleotides matching TRBD1. Germline trimming cut 4 bases from V and 6 bases from J; bases unmatched to any gene: 4. Germline CDR1 and CDR2: SGDLS and YYNGEE. The CDR3 spans 13 residues. CDR3 amino acids: CASSLRTGGEQYF. The CDR3 nucleotides are TGTGCCAGCAGCCTAAGGACAGGGGGCGAGCAGTACTTC. The full variable domain, completed using reference TRBV9 and TRBJ2-7, is DSGVTQTPKHLITATGQRVTLRCSPRSGDLSVYWYQQSLDQGLQFLIQYYNGEERAKGNILERFSAQQFPDLHSELNLSSLELGDSALYFCASSLRTGGEQYFGPGTRLTVT.

The V gene is TRBV6-6, the J gene TRBJ2-1; perhaps TRBD1 as D (7 bases). This CDR3 has 14 residues. Trimming removed 2 bases at V and 6 bases at J, with 11 bases between. Germline lookup yields CDR1 MNHNY and CDR2 SVGAGI (reference sequence). CDR3 in DNA: TGTGCCAGCAGTTACAGTCAGGGGGGCAATGAGCAGTTCTTC. Its protein product is CASSYSQGGNEQFF.

The gene calls are TRBV9 and TRBJ1-3, with 8 positions matching TRBD1. The V and J ends lost 3 bases and 2 bases, in that order; junction bases with no gene match: 7. Germline lookup yields CDR1 SGDLS and CDR2 YYNGEE. The CDR3 runs 16 residues. For the CDR3, the DNA is TGTGCCAGCAGCGCCGCTGGACAGGGAGCTGGAAACACCATATATTTT. Its translation: CASSAAGQGAGNTIYF.